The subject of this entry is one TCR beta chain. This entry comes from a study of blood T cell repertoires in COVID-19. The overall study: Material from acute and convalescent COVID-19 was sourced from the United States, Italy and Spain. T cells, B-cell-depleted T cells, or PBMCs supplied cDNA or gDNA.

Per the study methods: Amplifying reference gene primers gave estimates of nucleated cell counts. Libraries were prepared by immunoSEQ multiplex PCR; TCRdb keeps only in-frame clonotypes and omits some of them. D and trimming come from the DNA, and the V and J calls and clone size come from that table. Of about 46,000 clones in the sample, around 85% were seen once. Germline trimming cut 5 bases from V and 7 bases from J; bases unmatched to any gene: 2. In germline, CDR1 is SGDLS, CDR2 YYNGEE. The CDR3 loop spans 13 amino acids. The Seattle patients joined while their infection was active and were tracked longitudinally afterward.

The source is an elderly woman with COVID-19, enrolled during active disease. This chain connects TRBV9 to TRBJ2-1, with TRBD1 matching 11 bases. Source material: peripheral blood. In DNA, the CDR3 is TGTGCCAGCAGTCGGGACAGGGGGAATGAGCAGTTCTTC. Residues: CASSRDRGNEQFF.